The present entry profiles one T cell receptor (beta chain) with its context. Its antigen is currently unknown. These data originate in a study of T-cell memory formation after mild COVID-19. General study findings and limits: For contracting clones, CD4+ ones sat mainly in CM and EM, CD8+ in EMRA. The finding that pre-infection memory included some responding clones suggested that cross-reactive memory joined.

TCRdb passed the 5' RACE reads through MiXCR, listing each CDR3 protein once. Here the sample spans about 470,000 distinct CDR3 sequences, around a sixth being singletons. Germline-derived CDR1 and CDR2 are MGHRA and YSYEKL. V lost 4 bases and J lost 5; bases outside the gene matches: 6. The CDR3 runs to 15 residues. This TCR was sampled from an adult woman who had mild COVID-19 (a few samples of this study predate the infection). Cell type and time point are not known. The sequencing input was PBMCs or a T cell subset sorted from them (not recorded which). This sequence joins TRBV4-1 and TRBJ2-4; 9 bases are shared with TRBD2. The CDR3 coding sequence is TGCGCCAGCAGCCTAGTAGCGGGGGCCGAAAACATTCAGTACTTC. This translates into CASSLVAGAENIQYF.